This T cell receptor beta chain is drawn from a study of blood T cell repertoires in COVID-19 (TCRdb year 2020). About the investigation overall: The collaborator samples originated in the United States, Italy and Spain and spanned the acute and convalescent phases of COVID-19. The samples were drawn from the first 160 participants of the ongoing ImmuneRACE study and from 1,254 subjects provided by 6 global collaborators. Where available, HLA class I and class II types were taken from metadata supplied by the sample provider and were not determined by assay-based typing. The material from the prospective study consisted of cDNA or gDNA derived from T cells, B-cell-depleted T cells, or PBMCs. The dataset comprised deeply sampled blood TCRbeta repertoires from subjects exposed to, actively infected with, or recovered from COVID-19. A de-identified subject ID, COVID-19 status, age in years and sex were almost always included in the sample metadata. A freely available public database, intended as a resource for researchers studying the immune response to SARS-CoV-2, is where the repertoires were released.

What the study reported, not specific to this receptor: Clinical and demographic metadata were provided uncurated, with the amount varying by source and participant.

Whole blood was collected in K2EDTA tubes by collaborating institutions according to the institutions' own protocols. For TCRbeta analysis, collaborators shipped samples in one of three forms: frozen whole blood, isolated PBMCs, or DNA extracted from either of those sample types. The sample holds a few counts of this clone. Its binding antigen is unknown. It has no much larger one-base neighbor in the sample; base qualities were not kept. TCRbeta CDR3 regions were amplified from genomic DNA by means of the immunoSEQ Assay, a bias-controlled multiplex PCR. As for how the authors treated the data: Nucleated cell counts per sample were estimated from amplification of reference gene primers within the assay. Sequence reads were collapsed and filtered to measure the absolute abundance of every unique TCRbeta CDR3 rearrangement. For each sample, productive Simpson clonality was calculated as the square root of Simpson's diversity index across productive rearrangements. Not all clones reach the TCRdb copy of this immuneACCESS table, which keeps in-frame sequences only. Checked studies attribute under half of the gap to unresolved V genes and leave the rest unexplained. Clone size and V and J calls were adopted from that table, with D and trimming inferred from the DNA. This sample lists around 200,000 clones; about 86% were detected once. The ten largest account for under 5% of the sample.

As encoded in the germline V gene (reference sequence), CDR1 is MNHNY while CDR2 is SVGAGI. The CDR3 spans 15 residues, from the cysteine through the phenylalanine. Only the CDR3 region is kept as DNA, spanning 45 bases read in frame from base 1. Relative to germline, V is missing 6 bases and J is missing 0 bases, with 5 bases of the junction outside any gene match. The source material was peripheral blood. The sequence joins TRBV6-6 to TRBJ1-5; 7 of the junction bases match TRBD1. This clonotype originated in a man in his forties or fifties with active or convalescent COVID-19. The sequenced DNA is TGTGCCAGCAGCCCACAGGGGAGTAGCAATCAGCCCCAGCATTTT. The translation is CASSPQGSSNQPQHF.